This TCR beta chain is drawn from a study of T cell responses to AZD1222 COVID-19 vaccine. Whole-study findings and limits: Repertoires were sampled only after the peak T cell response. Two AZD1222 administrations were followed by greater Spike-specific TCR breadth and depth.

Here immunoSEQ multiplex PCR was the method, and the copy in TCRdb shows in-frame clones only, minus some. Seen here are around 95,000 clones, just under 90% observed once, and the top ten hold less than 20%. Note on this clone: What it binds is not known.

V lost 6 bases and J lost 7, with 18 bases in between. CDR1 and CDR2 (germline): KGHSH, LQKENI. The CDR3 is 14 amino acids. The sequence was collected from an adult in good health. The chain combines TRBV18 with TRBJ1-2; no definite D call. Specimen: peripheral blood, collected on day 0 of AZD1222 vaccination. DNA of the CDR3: TGTGCCAGCTCCCCCGCCACAGCCAACGGTGGCTACACCTTC. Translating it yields CASSPATANGGYTF. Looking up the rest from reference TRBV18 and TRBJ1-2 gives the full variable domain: NAGVMQNPRHLVRRRGQEARLRCSPMKGHSHVYWYRQLPEEGLKFMVYLQKENIIDESGMPKERFSAEFPKEGPSILRIQQVVRGDSAAYFCASSPATANGGYTFGSGTRLTVV.